A selection of T cell receptor beta chains follows, all from one sample in a study of blood T cell repertoires in COVID-19. Generated by immunoSEQ multiplex PCR, the TCRdb table keeps only in-frame clones and is missing some. Of about 250,000 clones in the sample, approximately 82% were seen once. The sample comprised peripheral blood. Receptor source: a man in his forties with active or convalescent COVID-19. Both conserved end residues are part of each CDR3. Fields, in order: V gene, J gene, CDR3 protein.

v_call: TRBV19
j_call: TRBJ1-2
cdr3_aa: CASSRTSGGAYGYTF

v_call: TRBV5-1
j_call: TRBJ1-2
cdr3_aa: CASSAGTGGAAYGYTF

v_call: TRBV19
j_call: TRBJ1-3
cdr3_aa: CASIDRGFSGNTIYF

v_call: TRBV5-4
j_call: TRBJ2-1
cdr3_aa: CASSLATSSVHEQFF

v_call: TRBV2
j_call: TRBJ1-1
cdr3_aa: CASSGTGGEAFF

v_call: TRBV5-1
j_call: TRBJ1-1
cdr3_aa: CASSLRSEVNTEAFF

v_call: TRBV6-2/TRBV6-3
j_call: TRBJ2-7
cdr3_aa: CASSYVAGAYEQYF

v_call: TRBV10-1
j_call: TRBJ1-1
cdr3_aa: CASRPDGGTEAFF

v_call: TRBV19
j_call: TRBJ2-6
cdr3_aa: CASSDRGAAGANVLTF

v_call: TRBV3-1/TRBV3-2
j_call: TRBJ2-3
cdr3_aa: CASSRSSGRSGTDTQYF

v_call: TRBV6-5
j_call: TRBJ2-1
cdr3_aa: CASSYSGGEQFF

v_call: TRBV4-3
j_call: TRBJ1-1
cdr3_aa: CASSQFTGLNTEAFF

v_call: TRBV5-1
j_call: TRBJ1-1
cdr3_aa: CASSPQGTNTEAFF

v_call: TRBV29-1
j_call: TRBJ1-1
cdr3_aa: CSTVSGSRTEAFF

v_call: TRBV6-5
j_call: TRBJ1-2
cdr3_aa: CASSYQDTPSYGYTF

v_call: TRBV7-2
j_call: TRBJ1-2
cdr3_aa: CASSFGTTGSDYGYTF

v_call: TRBV18
j_call: TRBJ1-2
cdr3_aa: CASSPDRNYGYTF

v_call: TRBV25-1
j_call: TRBJ1-6
cdr3_aa: CASIESSYNSPLHF

v_call: TRBV5-8
j_call: TRBJ1-1
cdr3_aa: CASSLGTVEAFF

v_call: TRBV11-2
j_call: TRBJ2-7
cdr3_aa: CASSSAGTSYEQYF

v_call: TRBV7-9
j_call: TRBJ1-6
cdr3_aa: CASSLDGETSSPLHF

v_call: TRBV18
j_call: TRBJ2-3
cdr3_aa: CASSPPSRQQRTQYF

v_call: TRBV6-5
j_call: TRBJ1-2
cdr3_aa: CASSTGSSRNYGYTF

v_call: TRBV19
j_call: TRBJ2-5
cdr3_aa: CASSPSGKETQYF

v_call: TRBV2
j_call: TRBJ2-1
cdr3_aa: CASSEGGSSGAEQFF

v_call: TRBV5-4
j_call: TRBJ2-7
cdr3_aa: CASSRTGAFSYEQYF

v_call: TRBV18
j_call: TRBJ2-7
cdr3_aa: CASSPTRDRSSYEQYF

v_call: TRBV30
j_call: TRBJ1-6
cdr3_aa: CAWRPTGQGASPLHF

v_call: TRBV5-4
j_call: TRBJ2-3
cdr3_aa: CASSFASGAGDTQYF

v_call: TRBV7-9
j_call: TRBJ2-2
cdr3_aa: CASSLTGETGELFF

v_call: TRBV5-1
j_call: TRBJ1-1
cdr3_aa: CASSLGGTGSLAFF

v_call: TRBV29-1
j_call: TRBJ2-1
cdr3_aa: CSVEPGGSGNEQFF

v_call: TRBV4-1
j_call: TRBJ1-4
cdr3_aa: CASSEGGVATNEKLFF

v_call: TRBV3-1/TRBV3-2
j_call: TRBJ2-5
cdr3_aa: CASSQSASGEGETQYF

v_call: TRBV6-2/TRBV6-3
j_call: TRBJ2-3
cdr3_aa: CASSYSGAVDTQYF

v_call: TRBV19
j_call: TRBJ2-3
cdr3_aa: CASSTNDFRLAGGNPLSTDTQYF

v_call: TRBV30
j_call: TRBJ2-7
cdr3_aa: CAWDRGTSYEQYF

v_call: TRBV3-1/TRBV3-2
j_call: TRBJ1-1
cdr3_aa: CASSRRDRVDGTEAFF

v_call: TRBV11-3
j_call: TRBJ2-7
cdr3_aa: CASSPGYAGPYEQYF

v_call: TRBV7-2
j_call: TRBJ2-5
cdr3_aa: CASSLAVLAGSQETQYF

v_call: TRBV29-1
j_call: TRBJ1-2
cdr3_aa: CSVESGGGYGYTF

v_call: TRBV7-2
j_call: TRBJ2-5
cdr3_aa: CASSLNLNQETQYF

v_call: TRBV2
j_call: TRBJ1-5
cdr3_aa: CASSDRGQPQHF

v_call: TRBV6-1
j_call: TRBJ1-1
cdr3_aa: CASSEYEGPTEAFF

v_call: TRBV19
j_call: TRBJ1-1
cdr3_aa: CASSVNSGSAFF

v_call: TRBV5-4
j_call: TRBJ2-7
cdr3_aa: CASSLLGTGKEQYF

v_call: TRBV24-1
j_call: TRBJ1-1
cdr3_aa: CATSDGHRNTEAFF

v_call: TRBV5-1
j_call: TRBJ2-1
cdr3_aa: CASSFYRGTSYNEQFF

v_call: TRBV19
j_call: TRBJ1-6
cdr3_aa: CASSLPGQGARSPLHF